This T cell receptor beta chain was sequenced for a study of cytomegalovirus exposure and HLA in healthy donors. Study-level findings and limits: Later analysis suggested links between common viral pathogens and several top significant clusters. Among TCR beta chains of equal frequency, HLA-associated ones were more clonally expanded in a later analysis. Most TCR beta V segments were productive about 90% or about 30% of the time in an earlier analysis. Among CMV-associated TCR beta chains, most appeared HLA-restricted in a later analysis.

The PCR employed 60 Vbeta primers together with 13 Jbeta primers. Assay used: immunoSEQ multiplex PCR; TCRdb lists only in-frame clones, some missing. The sample holds over 200,000 clones, 75% to 85% seen once. A word on this clone: Its matching antigen is unknown.

The V and J ends lost 2 bases and 6 bases respectively, with 11 bases between them. This CDR3 spans 13 amino acids. Germline CDR1 and CDR2: GTSNPN and SVGIG (reference sequence). The sample taken for sequencing was PBMCs. The source of this sequence is a woman in her fifties or sixties in good health and CMV-seropositive. The chain joins TRBV30 to TRBJ1-5; tentative D call: TRBD1 (6 bases). The CDR3 sequence: CAWSPQGVQPQHF. As DNA, the CDR3 is TGTGCCTGGAGTCCACAGGGTGTTCAGCCCCAGCATTTT.